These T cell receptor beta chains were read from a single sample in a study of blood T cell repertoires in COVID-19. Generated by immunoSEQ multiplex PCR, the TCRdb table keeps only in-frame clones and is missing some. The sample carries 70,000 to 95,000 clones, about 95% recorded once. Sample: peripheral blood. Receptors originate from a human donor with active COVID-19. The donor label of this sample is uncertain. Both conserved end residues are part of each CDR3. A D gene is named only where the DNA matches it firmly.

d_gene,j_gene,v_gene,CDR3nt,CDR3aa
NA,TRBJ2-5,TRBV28,TGTGCCAGCACTCTTGCCCCCACATTCCAAGAGACCCAGTACTTC,CASTLAPTFQETQYF
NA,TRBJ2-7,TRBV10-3,TGTGCCGTGCGACGGGGAGGCGGAGCCTACGAGCAGTACTTC,CAVRRGGGAYEQYF
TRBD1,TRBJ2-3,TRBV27,TGTGCCAGCAGTGGCTGGGGACAGGGCTCAGATACGCAGTATTTT,CASSGWGQGSDTQYF
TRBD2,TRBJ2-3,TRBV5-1,TGCGCCAGCAGCCCGGGACTAGCGGGGGCCGGGGATACGCAGTATTTT,CASSPGLAGAGDTQYF
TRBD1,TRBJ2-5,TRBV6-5,TGTGCCAGCAGTTCGACAGGGGGCTTGATTTGGGAGACCCAGTACTTC,CASSSTGGLIWETQYF
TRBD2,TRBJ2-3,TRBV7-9,TGTGCCTCCTCGGGGGGGTCCGTGGCCACAGATACGCAGTATTTT,CASSGGSVATDTQYF
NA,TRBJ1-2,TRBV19,TGTGCCAGTAGTATTGTTCCAGGGATCCTTTATGGCTACACCTTC,CASSIVPGILYGYTF
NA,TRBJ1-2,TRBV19,TGTGCCAGTAGTATAGCCAGGACACCCCATGGGGGCTACACCTTC,CASSIARTPHGGYTF
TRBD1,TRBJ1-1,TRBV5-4,TGTGCCAGCAACGACAGGGGGAGGTTGGGCACTGAAGCTTTCTTT,CASNDRGRLGTEAFF
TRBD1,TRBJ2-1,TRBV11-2,TGTGCCAGCAGCTTAGTCGTGACAGGGAACTACAATGAGCAGTTCTTC,CASSLVVTGNYNEQFF
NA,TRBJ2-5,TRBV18,TGTGCCAGCGTTGCGGGGACGGAAGTTCGTGGGACCCAGTACTTC,CASVAGTEVRGTQYF
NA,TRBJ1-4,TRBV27,TGTGCCAGCAGTTTTTCTAGATTTAATGAAAAACTGTTTTTT,CASSFSRFNEKLFF
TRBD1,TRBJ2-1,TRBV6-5,TGTGCCAGCAGCCGGGACAGGGGTGACAATGAGCAGTTCTTC,CASSRDRGDNEQFF
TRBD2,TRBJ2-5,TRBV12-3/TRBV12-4,TGTGCCAGCAGGCGGGGGGGCGAAGAGACCCAGTACTTC,CASRRGGEETQYF
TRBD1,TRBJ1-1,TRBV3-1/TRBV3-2,TGTGCCAGCAGCTCCGGGACAGTGGAAGCTTTCTTT,CASSSGTVEAFF
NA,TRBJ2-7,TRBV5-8,TGTGCCAGCAGCTTAGGAGGAATCAAGTACGAGCAGTACTTC,CASSLGGIKYEQYF